The TCR beta chain described here comes from a study of long-term antiretroviral therapy in people with HIV. A v3.0 immunoSEQ assay was performed at survey level. Method: immunoSEQ multiplex PCR; TCRdb's copy keeps in-frame clones and lacks some. The data contain over 30,000 clones, around three quarters of them singletons. Germline V CDR1 and CDR2: SSHAT, FNYEAQ (reference sequence). The CDR3 length is 10 residues. V lost 11 bases and J lost 4, with 6 bases in between. The input for sequencing was unsorted PBMCs, taken 2 years after starting antiretroviral therapy. The chain joins TRBV7-7 to TRBJ1-5; D unresolved. The receptor's source is a woman between 45 and 60 years old with HIV. The CDR3 coding sequence is TGTGCCGCTACTAATCAGCCCCAGCATTTT. It yields the protein CAATNQPQHF.